The text below deals with one TCR beta chain. Its antigen remains unknown. The CDR3 contains 14 residues. The germline gives CDR1 SGHTA, CDR2 FQGNSA. V lost 5 bases to trimming and J lost 3 bases; unmatched junction nucleotides: 5. The data are from a study of cytomegalovirus exposure and HLA in healthy donors. Primers: 60 Vbeta forward and 13 Jbeta reverse. Data came from immunoSEQ multiplex PCR; TCRdb stores just in-frame clones and leaves some out. The table shows about 130,000 clones, with about 82% occurring only once. General study points: Using the classifier, cytomegalovirus status was reportedly diagnosed with high specificity and sensitivity.

This clonotype was obtained from a man aged 25-45 years in good health and CMV-seronegative. The genes are TRBV7-2 and TRBJ1-2, with TRBD1 matching 8 bases. The specimen was PBMCs. CDR3: CASSPQGGDYGYTF. CDR3 nucleotides: TGTGCCAGCAGCCCACAGGGGGGGGACTATGGCTACACCTTC.